Described below is a single T cell receptor (beta chain) sequence and its context. Its recognized antigen is unknown. One base away there is no much larger clone; base qualities are not given. The sample originates from a study of blood T cell repertoires in COVID-19 (dated by TCRdb to about 2020). Background on the whole study: Collaborator samples came from the United States, Italy and Spain and covered acute and convalescent phases of COVID-19. The material from the prospective study consisted of cDNA or gDNA derived from T cells, B-cell-depleted T cells, or PBMCs. Subjects who had been exposed to COVID-19, were actively infected with it, or had recovered from it provided the deeply sampled blood TCRbeta repertoires that made up the dataset. The repertoires were released in a freely available public database meant as a resource for research on the immune response to SARS-CoV-2. The samples were drawn from the first 160 participants of the ongoing ImmuneRACE study and from 950 to 1,500 subjects provided by 6 global collaborators. A de-identified subject ID, COVID-19 status, age in years and sex were almost always included in the sample metadata. Where available, HLA class I and class II types were taken from metadata supplied by the sample provider and were not determined by assay-based typing. The full study reports these points: The quantity of clinical and demographic metadata differed by source and by participant and was supplied without curation.

Spanning cysteine to phenylalanine, the CDR3 consists of 11 amino acids. The sequence is cut down to CDR3 DNA, 33 bases in frame from base 1. Trimming removed 4 bases from V and 7 bases from J, leaving 5 bases between the germline ends. CDR1 and CDR2 are drawn from the germline V gene: MNHEY, SVGAGI. In Seattle, one collaborating source enrolled patients while the infection was active and tracked those patients longitudinally over the course of disease. Each collaborating institution followed its own protocols to collect whole blood in K2EDTA tubes. Collaborator samples were shipped for TCRbeta analysis as frozen whole blood, isolated PBMCs, or DNA extracted from either sample type. TCRbeta CDR3 regions were amplified from genomic DNA using the immunoSEQ Assay, a bias-controlled multiplex PCR. From the authors' description of their analysis: Within the assay, amplification of reference gene primers was used to estimate how many nucleated cells each sample contained. Sequence reads were collapsed and filtered to measure the absolute abundance of every unique TCRbeta CDR3 rearrangement. For each sample, productive Simpson clonality was calculated as the square root of Simpson's diversity index over productive rearrangements. The table comes from immuneACCESS by way of TCRdb, which keeps in-frame sequences with V and J called. Part of the clones is missing from these tables; in studies checked, under half for an unresolved V gene and the rest for unknown reasons. That table furnishes V, J and clone size, whereas the DNA furnished D and trimming. Recorded for this sample are about 65,000 clones; roughly 84% of them occurred a single time. About 10% of the sample is held by the ten biggest clonotypes.

The source is a man between 50 and 59 years old with COVID-19, enrolled during active disease. Sequencing was performed on peripheral blood. The chain employs TRBV6-5 and TRBJ2-1, with the D gene not clear enough to name. The sequenced DNA: TGTGCCAGCAGTTCTCGGAATGAGCAGTTCTTC. Translated, this gives CASSSRNEQFF.